These 28 T cell receptor beta chains originate from one sample sequenced in a study of beta chain features in type 1 diabetes. The entirety of the isolated RNA underwent reverse transcription, so expressed TCRB transcripts were sequenced. Using immunoSEQ multiplex PCR, the repertoire was profiled, and TCRdb retains in-frame clones only, with some absent. The sample gives under 250,000 clones, around an eighth of which show up once; 0.026% is in the top ten. Sequencing was performed on naive CD4+ T cells from blood. These receptors were taken from a middle-aged woman in good health.

DNA for the CDR3: TGTGCCAGCAGTTCCCTGGACAGGACTTCACGGGGTGGCTACACCTTC. Amino acid sequence: CASSSLDRTSRGGYTF. This chain connects TRBV6-5 to TRBJ1-2; 7 bases align to TRBD1. Germline V gene lookup returns CDR1 MNHEY and CDR2 SVGAGI. The trim removed 4 bases at V and 7 bases at J, leaving 15 bases unmatched. CDR3 length equals 16 residues.

This clone was counted only a few times. The chain carries TRBV10-1 and TRBJ2-4; a possible D gene is TRBD1 (6 bases). The CDR3 loop spans 17 amino acids. In germline, CDR1 is WNHNN, CDR2 SYGVQD (reference sequence). Trimming removed 0 bases at V and 4 bases at J, with 16 bases between. CDR3 amino acids: CASSESMTDRVKNIQYF. CDR3 DNA: TGCGCCAGCAGTGAGTCGATGACGGACAGAGTTAAAAACATTCAGTACTTC.

The chain combines TRBV10-2 with TRBJ2-1; 14 bases line up with TRBD2. The germline CDR1 and CDR2 sequences are WSHSY and SAAADI. V shed 6 bases, J shed 8 bases, and the junction held 12 bases outside the gene matches. This CDR3 is 17 amino acids long. The CDR3 DNA reads as TGCGCCAGCAGCACGGGACTAGCGGGGGCCTCAGGTCATGAGCAGTTCTTC. Translating gives CASSTGLAGASGHEQFF.

The J gene is TRBJ1-2, the V gene TRBV12-5, with 8 bases that match TRBD1. V was clipped by 5 bases and J by 1 base; unmatched bases: 6. Germline V gives CDR1 LGHNT, CDR2 FRNRAP. This CDR3 has 15 amino acids. CDR3 protein: CASGPRQGNNYGYTF. The CDR3 DNA reads TGTGCTAGTGGTCCTCGACAGGGGAATAACTATGGCTACACCTTC.

V gene TRBV5-1 combines with J gene TRBJ1-6, with a tentative D call TRBD1 (6 bases). Trimming removed 2 bases at V and 4 bases at J, with 13 bases between. Per the germline V gene, CDR1 is SGHRS and CDR2 is YFSETQ. The CDR3 consists of 16 residues. The chain's CDR3 is CASSLMGQEYNSPLHF. As DNA, the CDR3 is TGCGCCAGCAGCTTAATGGGACAAGAATATAATTCACCCCTCCACTTT.

The chain links TRBV5-3 to TRBJ2-1; the match to TRBD1 covers 9 bases. TRBV5-3 counts as an open reading frame of uncertain function. J gave up 8 bases and V 4 bases, and 16 bases lay outside the gene matches. The CDR3 extends over 17 amino acids. The CDR3, as DNA: TGTGCCAGAAGCCCCGCGGGGGCGGGACAGGGTTGGTATGAGCAGTTCTTC. Translated: CARSPAGAGQGWYEQFF.

This clone has just a few counts. The chain carries TRBV18 and TRBJ2-5, with TRBD2 as a possible D gene (6 bases). Germline V gene data show CDR1 as KGHSH and CDR2 as LQKENI. The CDR3 totals 15 residues. With 3 bases removed from V and 5 bases from J, the gap between germline ends came to 16 bases. CDR3 region: CASSPPSLAGETQYF. The CDR3 bases are TGTGCCAGCTCACCCCCGTCTCTGGCGGGGGAGACCCAGTACTTC.

The rearrangement joins TRBV9 to TRBJ2-7, with D tentatively TRBD2 (7 bases). The CDR3 length is 17 residues. CDR1 SGDLS and CDR2 YYNGEE come from the germline V gene. The V end was cut by 4 bases, the J end by 5 bases, with 25 bases between. CDR3 sequence reads: CASSLGLGQGGGDEQYF. The CDR3 nucleotides are TGTGCCAGCAGCCTCGGTCTCGGGCAGGGCGGGGGCGACGAGCAGTACTTC.

The chain recombines TRBV7-9 with TRBJ2-7; possible D gene TRBD2, 6 bases. Trimming stripped 5 bases from V and 5 bases from J, with 7 bases between. Germline lookup yields CDR1 SEHNR and CDR2 FQNEAQ (reference sequence). This CDR3 is built from 11 residues. The CDR3 is CASSRGDEQYF. The CDR3 DNA follows: TGTGCCAGCAGCCGCGGGGACGAGCAGTACTTC.

This clone was recorded a few times. At the DNA level, this CDR3 is encoded by other sequences in the same sample as well. CDR3: CASSNGQYQETQYF. CDR3 DNA: TGTGCCAGCAGCAATGGACAGTACCAAGAGACCCAGTACTTC. The chain links TRBV7-9 to TRBJ2-5, with D tentatively TRBD1 (6 bases). Germline CDR1 and CDR2: SEHNR and FQNEAQ (reference sequence). Trimming pared 5 bases from V and 0 bases from J, leaving 10 bases between. CDR3 length: 14 amino acids.

V usage is TRBV19 and J usage is TRBJ2-1; TRBD2 aligns across 13 bases. The germline gives CDR1 LNHDA, CDR2 SQIVND (reference sequence). There are 16 residues in the CDR3. The ends lost 6 bases at V and 9 bases at J; junction bases unmatched: 11. This CDR3 is CASSSTLAGGLSEQFF. CDR3 DNA: TGTGCCAGTAGCTCAACACTAGCGGGGGGGCTTAGTGAGCAGTTCTTC.

This clone was detected a few times. The V call is TRBV6-4, the J call TRBJ2-1, with 12 nucleotides matching TRBD2. CDR1 and CDR2 from the germline V gene are MRHNA and SNTAGT. The CDR3 runs to 16 residues. Losses at the gene ends were 6 bases for V and 7 bases for J; bases not matched to a gene: 10. The CDR3 protein is CASSPRTSGDGNEQFF. The DNA of the CDR3 is TGTGCCAGCAGCCCAAGGACTAGCGGGGATGGTAATGAGCAGTTCTTC.

This chain links TRBV6-6 with TRBJ2-1; D ambiguous. CDR1 is MNHNY and CDR2 is SVGAGI in the germline V gene (reference sequence). The CDR3 is made up of 13 amino acids. V was cut by 4 bases and J by 7 bases, with 11 bases left in between. The CDR3 DNA reads as TGTGCCAGCAGTTCAGCGACTGGGAATGAGCAGTTCTTC. This gives the protein CASSSATGNEQFF.

The genes are TRBV12-5 and TRBJ2-1; 7 bases fit TRBD2. V was pared by 3 bases and J by 2 bases, with 10 bases of the junction left unmatched. Germline CDR1 is LGHNT and CDR2 is FRNRAP. The CDR3 is 17 amino acids. The chain's CDR3 is CASGLRRGSETYNEQFF. The CDR3 DNA reads as TGTGCTAGTGGTTTACGGCGGGGGAGCGAGACCTACAATGAGCAGTTCTTC. Full variable domain (missing parts from reference TRBV12-5 and TRBJ2-1): DARVTQTPRHKVTEMGQEVTMRCQPILGHNTVFWYRQTMMQGLELLAYFRNRAPLDDSGMPKDRFSAEMPDATLATLKIQPSEPRDSAVYFCASGLRRGSETYNEQFFGPGTRLTVL.

The rearrangement joins TRBV7-2 to TRBJ1-1, with 7 bases fitting TRBD1. The CDR3 runs to 13 residues. The V and J ends lost 3 bases and 3 bases, in that order; junction bases with no gene match: 1. The V gene's germline CDR1 is SGHTA and CDR2 FQGNSA. The CDR3 region is CASSFDRDTEAFF. Written as DNA, the CDR3 is TGTGCCAGCAGCTTCGACAGGGACACTGAAGCTTTCTTT.

The table lists this clone with a few counts. V gene TRBV7-2 combines with J gene TRBJ1-2; no definite D call. Germline CDR1 SGHTA, CDR2 FQGNSA. The CDR3 runs to 14 residues. Deletions cut 6 bases from V and 4 bases from J, with 15 bases between. CDR3 sequence reads: CASRSGREGYGYTF. The CDR3 bases are TGTGCCAGCAGATCCGGACGGGAGGGCTATGGCTACACCTTC. The whole variable domain, filled in from reference TRBV7-2 and TRBJ1-2, reads GAGVSQSPSNKVTEKGKDVELRCDPISGHTALYWYRQSLGQGLEFLIYFQGNSAPDKSGLPSDRFSAERTGGSVSTLTIQRTQQEDSAVYLCASRSGREGYGYTFGSGTRLTVV.

The V gene is TRBV5-1, the J gene TRBJ2-3; D is possibly TRBD1 (6 bases). This CDR3 comprises 15 residues. Germline-derived CDR1 and CDR2 are SGHRS and YFSETQ. The ends were cut back, 2 bases at V and 4 bases at J, with 14 bases in the middle. CDR3 in DNA: TGCGCCAGCAGCTTATCAGGGGATCGCTCAGATACGCAGTATTTT. Translated: CASSLSGDRSDTQYF.

The rearrangement uses TRBV5-1 and TRBJ1-6; TRBD1 might be the D (6 bases). CDR3 length equals 14 residues. V lost 0 bases and J 7 bases, leaving 8 bases between the germline ends. CDR1 and CDR2 from the germline V gene are SGHRS and YFSETQ. The CDR3 DNA reads TGCGCCAGCAGCTTGGGACAGGAAAATTCACCCCTCCACTTT. This translates into CASSLGQENSPLHF.

In its sample, this clone was seen a few times. The rearrangement joins TRBV18 to TRBJ2-1; TRBD2 agrees at 9 bases. J gave up 7 bases and V 3 bases, and 13 bases lay outside the gene matches. The germline CDR1 and CDR2 sequences are KGHSH and LQKENI. The CDR3 totals 17 residues. This CDR3 is CASSPLEGGGAQNEQFF. The CDR3 nucleotides read TGTGCCAGCTCACCCCTCGAGGGCGGGGGGGCCCAAAATGAGCAGTTCTTC. Full variable domain (missing parts from reference TRBV18 and TRBJ2-1): NAGVMQNPRHLVRRRGQEARLRCSPMKGHSHVYWYRQLPEEGLKFMVYLQKENIIDESGMPKERFSAEFPKEGPSILRIQQVVRGDSAAYFCASSPLEGGGAQNEQFFGPGTRLTVL.

V is TRBV5-6 and J is TRBJ2-6; D is unclear. In germline, CDR1 is SGHDT, CDR2 YYEEEE. Trimming left V 4 bases short and J 5 bases short, with 16 bases between. There are 16 residues in the CDR3. For the CDR3, the DNA is TGTGCCAGCAGCCCACGCCTCGGTGGTTGGGCCAACGTCCTGACTTTC. This gives the protein CASSPRLGGWANVLTF. The full variable domain, its missing parts supplied by reference TRBV5-6 and TRBJ2-6, is DAGVTQSPTHLIKTRGQQVTLRCSPKSGHDTVSWYQQALGQGPQFIFQYYEEEERQRGNFPDRFSGHQFPNYSSELNVNALLLGDSALYLCASSPRLGGWANVLTFGAGSRLTVL.

This clone turned up a few times. The chain links TRBV11-2 to TRBJ1-2, with TRBD1 as a possible D gene (6 bases). CDR1 is SGHAT, CDR2 FQNNGV, per germline. CDR3 length: 14 amino acids. The V and J ends lost 1 base and 8 bases respectively, with 14 bases between them. DNA for the CDR3: TGTGCCAGCAGCTTAGTAGGCAGGGGTGGCGGCTACACCTTC. Encoded protein: CASSLVGRGGGYTF. Together with reference TRBV11-2 and TRBJ1-2, the CDR3 gives the full variable domain: EAGVAQSPRYKIIEKRQSVAFWCNPISGHATLYWYQQILGQGPKLLIQFQNNGVVDDSQLPKDRFSAERLKGVDSTLKIQPAKLEDSAVYLCASSLVGRGGGYTFGSGTRLTVV.

The chain links TRBV5-4 to TRBJ2-5; 8 bases are a match to TRBD2. Unmatched junction bases numbered 9, after V lost 4 bases and J lost 4 bases. CDR3 length: 15 residues. CDR1 and CDR2 from the germline V gene are SGHNT and YYREEE (reference sequence). The CDR3 region is CASSPAGAGGETQYF. CDR3 sequence (DNA): TGTGCCAGCAGCCCAGCGGGGGCCGGGGGAGAGACCCAGTACTTC.

This clone was observed a handful of times. The chain carries TRBV15 and TRBJ2-7; 9 bases fit TRBD2. Germline V gene lookup returns CDR1 LNHNV and CDR2 YYDKDF (reference sequence). The CDR3 runs 17 residues. The ends lost 5 bases at V and 3 bases at J; junction bases unmatched: 14. The CDR3 region has the DNA TGTGCCACCAGCCGTGTATCGGGACTAGCACCGGGCTACGAGCAGTACTTC. Protein sequence: CATSRVSGLAPGYEQYF.

A few counts support this clone. The V call is TRBV5-5, the J call TRBJ2-7; 7 positions agree with TRBD1. In germline, CDR1 is SGHKS, CDR2 YYEKEE (reference sequence). This CDR3 spans 14 amino acids. After removal of 4 bases from V and 7 bases from J, the junction contained 11 bases not matched to a gene. CDR3 region: CASSPPGQWREQYF. CDR3 DNA: TGTGCCAGCAGCCCTCCGGGACAGTGGAGAGAGCAGTACTTC.

This clone has just a few counts. The chain has TRBV2 and TRBJ1-1; D is unresolved. The V end was cut by 6 bases, the J end by 4 bases, with 15 bases between. This CDR3 has 14 amino acids. Germline CDR1 and CDR2: SNHLY and FYNNEI. For the CDR3, the DNA is TGTGCCAGCAGAGAAAGGGAGGGCTCCACTGAAGCTTTCTTT. This translates into CASREREGSTEAFF.

This clone has at least ten counts. The chain links TRBV23-1 to TRBJ1-2, with D perhaps TRBD1 (6 bases). TRBV23-1 is given ORF status, its function remaining uncertain. With 3 bases removed from V and 7 bases from J, the gap between germline ends came to 18 bases. The CDR3 length is 15 residues. Here the CDR3 DNA reads TGCGCCAGCAGTCACGTAGCCGAGACAGGTTTTGGCTACACCTTC. Amino acid sequence: CASSHVAETGFGYTF.

The genes are TRBV5-5 and TRBJ2-5, with 7 bases that match TRBD1. V shed 5 bases, J shed 4 bases, and the junction held 17 bases outside the gene matches. The germline gives CDR1 SGHKS, CDR2 YYEKEE (reference sequence). This CDR3 is built from 17 residues. The CDR3 DNA is TGTGCCAGCAGTCGAACGAAAGGGACAGTACGGGGAGAGACCCAGTACTTC. Amino acids: CASSRTKGTVRGETQYF.

There are a few counts of this clone. CDR3 protein: CASSQGWEDPFDEQFF. The CDR3 nucleotides read TGCGCCAGCAGCCAAGGGTGGGAGGACCCGTTCGATGAGCAGTTCTTC. The rearrangement joins TRBV4-1 to TRBJ2-1; perhaps TRBD2 as D (6 bases). With 1 base removed from V and 8 bases from J, the gap between germline ends came to 18 bases. In germline, CDR1 is MGHRA, CDR2 YSYEKL. The CDR3 loop spans 16 amino acids.